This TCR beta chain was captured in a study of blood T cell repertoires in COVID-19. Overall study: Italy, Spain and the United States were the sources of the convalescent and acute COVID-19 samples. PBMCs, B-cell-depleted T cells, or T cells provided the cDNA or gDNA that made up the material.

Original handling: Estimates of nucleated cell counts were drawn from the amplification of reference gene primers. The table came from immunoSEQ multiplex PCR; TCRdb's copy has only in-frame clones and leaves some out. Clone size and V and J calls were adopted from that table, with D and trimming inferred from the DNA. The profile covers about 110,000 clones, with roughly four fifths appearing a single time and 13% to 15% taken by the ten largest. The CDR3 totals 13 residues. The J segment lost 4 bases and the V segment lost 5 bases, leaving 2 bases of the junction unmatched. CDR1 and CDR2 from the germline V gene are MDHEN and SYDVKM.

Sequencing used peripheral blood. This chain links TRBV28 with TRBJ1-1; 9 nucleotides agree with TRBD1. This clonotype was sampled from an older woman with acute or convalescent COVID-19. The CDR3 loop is CASSKTGGTEAFF. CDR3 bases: TGTGCCAGCAGTAAGACAGGGGGCACTGAAGCTTTCTTT. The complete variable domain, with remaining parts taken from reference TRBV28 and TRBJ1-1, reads DVKVTQSSRYLVKRTGEKVFLECVQDMDHENMFWYRQDPGLGLRLIYFSYDVKMKEKGDIPEGYSVSREKKERFSLILESASTNQTSMYLCASSKTGGTEAFFGQGTRLTVV.